This T cell receptor (beta chain) stems from a study of tumor-infiltrating lymphocytes in primary liver carcinoma. Taking about 17-32 mg of unsorted bulk tissue, the authors co-extracted RNA and DNA. TCR beta cDNA was reverse-transcribed from roughly 0.45 ug of total RNA. The reaction used a constant-region primer and ProtoScript II reverse transcriptase. Investigators got TCR beta libraries out of three nested multiplex PCR rounds, done with slightly modified ARM-PCR. With TRBV1-TRBV30 forward primers and a C-beta reverse primer, the first two PCR rounds were run for roughly 10 cycles each. TCRdb called the multiplex PCR reads again in MiXCR, with one record for every CDR3 protein. The table records roughly 120,000 distinct CDR3 sequences, around two thirds of them present only once. Between the trimmed V and J ends, which lost 7 bases and 2 bases, there was a span of 14 bases. The CDR3 is made up of 14 amino acids. In germline, CDR1 is MNHNS, CDR2 SASEGT.

This clonotype appeared many times. The sample was tumor-adjacent normal liver tissue. This receptor was obtained from a woman aged 60 to 75 with primary liver carcinoma and hepatitis B virus infection. The V gene is TRBV6-1, the J gene TRBJ2-5; maybe TRBD1 (6 bases). CDR3 amino acids: CASTRTALQETQYF. The DNA of the CDR3 is TGTGCCAGCACTAGGACAGCCCTTCAAGAGACCCAGTACTTC.